A selection of T cell receptor beta chains follows, all from one sample in a study of siplizumab effects on memory and regulatory T cells. The protocol was immunoSEQ multiplex PCR, while the TCRdb copy is restricted to in-frame clones and leaves out a portion. The table includes more than 60,000 clones, 93% detected once. The sample consisted of CD8+ T cells sorted from blood. All receptors come from a human donor in good health. The CDR3 runs from the conserved cysteine through the conserved F or W. Fields, in order: V gene, J gene, D gene, clone size, CDR3 protein, CDR3 DNA. The D gene is left open where the match is weak. Clone size is not always given. Where it is, it says once, few, many or a class for expanded clones.

v_gene: TRBV7-3; j_gene: TRBJ1-1; d_gene: -; abundance: -; CDR3aa: CASSVLGGTEAFF; CDR3nt: TGTGCCAGCAGCGTCCTGGGGGGCACTGAAGCTTTCTTT
v_gene: TRBV2; j_gene: TRBJ2-5; d_gene: -; abundance: -; CDR3aa: CASGQFQETQYF; CDR3nt: TGTGCCAGCGGACAGTTCCAAGAGACCCAGTACTTC
v_gene: TRBV6-1; j_gene: TRBJ2-2; d_gene: TRBD1; abundance: -; CDR3aa: CASSTGGRTGELFF; CDR3nt: TGTGCCAGCAGTACAGGGGGGCGGACCGGGGAGCTGTTTTTT
v_gene: TRBV10-3; j_gene: TRBJ2-7; d_gene: -; abundance: -; CDR3aa: CAISESLGGEQYF; CDR3nt: TGTGCCATCAGTGAGTCGTTAGGGGGCGAGCAGTACTTC
v_gene: TRBV13; j_gene: TRBJ2-5; d_gene: -; abundance: -; CDR3aa: CASSLLRETQYF; CDR3nt: TGTGCCAGCAGCTTACTCCGGGAGACCCAGTACTTC
v_gene: TRBV6-6; j_gene: TRBJ1-2; d_gene: -; abundance: once; CDR3aa: CASSLDSVYGYTF; CDR3nt: TGTGCCAGCAGTCTGGACTCAGTCTATGGCTACACCTTC
v_gene: TRBV9; j_gene: TRBJ1-5; d_gene: -; abundance: -; CDR3aa: CASSGDPYSNQPQHF; CDR3nt: TGTGCCAGCAGCGGCGATCCTTATAGCAATCAGCCCCAGCATTTT
v_gene: TRBV28; j_gene: TRBJ2-5; d_gene: TRBD2; abundance: -; CDR3aa: CASSRGLAGGRNF; CDR3nt: TGTGCCAGCAGTCGTGGACTAGCGGGGGGCCGCAACTTC
v_gene: TRBV5-1; j_gene: TRBJ2-1; d_gene: -; abundance: -; CDR3aa: CASSLGTWEQFF; CDR3nt: TGCGCCAGCAGCTTGGGGACGTGGGAGCAGTTCTTC
v_gene: TRBV10-2; j_gene: TRBJ2-7; d_gene: -; abundance: -; CDR3aa: CASSPYRNLSYEQYF; CDR3nt: TGCGCCAGCAGCCCCTACAGGAACCTCTCCTACGAGCAGTACTTC
v_gene: TRBV23-1; j_gene: TRBJ2-3; d_gene: -; abundance: -; CDR3aa: CARMSGSTDTQYF; CDR3nt: TGCGCCAGAATGTCTGGCAGCACAGATACGCAGTATTTT
v_gene: TRBV4-3; j_gene: TRBJ1-1; d_gene: -; abundance: -; CDR3aa: CASSQDRRSTNTEAFF; CDR3nt: TGCGCCAGCAGCCAAGATCGGCGGAGTACGAACACTGAAGCTTTCTTT
v_gene: TRBV7-3; j_gene: TRBJ1-1; d_gene: -; abundance: once; CDR3aa: CASSTYRVDTEAFF; CDR3nt: TGTGCCAGCAGCACGTACAGGGTTGACACTGAAGCTTTCTTT
v_gene: TRBV11-1; j_gene: TRBJ1-4; d_gene: TRBD1; abundance: -; CDR3aa: CASSLGTGGNEKLFF; CDR3nt: TGTGCCAGCAGCTTGGGGACAGGCGGGAATGAAAAACTGTTTTTT